The rows below give T cell receptor beta chains drawn from one sample of a study of T-cell reconstitution after alpha-beta-depleted transplantation in children. Each CDR3 protein gets one entry after TCRdb re-called the PCR reads with MiXCR. Among 240,000 or so distinct CDR3 sequences listed, 7.5% to 9.5% were seen once. The sample was PBMCs, mostly from graft donor cells, taken 180 days after TCRalphabeta/CD19-depleted stem cell transplant. These receptors were taken from a male patient aged 10 to 17 who had a stem cell transplant for acute lymphoblastic leukemia, so the T cells may come from the graft donor. CDR3s include the opening cysteine and the closing phenylalanine or tryptophan. Fields, in order: D gene, J gene, clone size, V gene, CDR3 protein, CDR3 DNA. D genes are given only for firm matches. Clone size is given for some rows only: seen once, a few or many times, or a class if the clone is expanded.

d_gene: TRBD2
j_gene: TRBJ2-1
abundance: many
v_gene: TRBV20-1
CDR3aa: CSGGGTDLRNEQFF
CDR3nt: TGCAGTGGGGGAGGGACCGACCTCCGCAATGAGCAGTTCTTC

d_gene: .
j_gene: TRBJ2-1
abundance: .
v_gene: TRBV4-2
CDR3aa: CASSQDPHEQFF
CDR3nt: TGTGCCAGCAGCCAAGATCCTCATGAGCAGTTCTTC

d_gene: TRBD2
j_gene: TRBJ2-2
abundance: many
v_gene: TRBV29-1
CDR3aa: CSVEGGGRNTGELFF
CDR3nt: TGCAGCGTTGAAGGCGGGGGGAGGAACACCGGGGAGCTGTTTTTT

d_gene: .
j_gene: TRBJ2-1
abundance: few
v_gene: TRBV19
CDR3aa: CASRRRGDEQFF
CDR3nt: TGTGCCAGCCGACGCAGGGGAGATGAGCAGTTCTTC

d_gene: TRBD1
j_gene: TRBJ1-1
abundance: many
v_gene: TRBV7-7
CDR3aa: CASSQGGVREAFF
CDR3nt: TGTGCCAGCAGCCAGGGGGGGGTGAGGGAAGCTTTCTTT

d_gene: .
j_gene: TRBJ1-1
abundance: many
v_gene: TRBV29-1
CDR3aa: CSVAPQGGRTEAFF
CDR3nt: TGCAGCGTTGCGCCACAGGGAGGGCGGACTGAAGCTTTCTTT

d_gene: .
j_gene: TRBJ1-5
abundance: many
v_gene: TRBV5-1
CDR3aa: CASSINSNQPQHF
CDR3nt: TGCGCCAGCAGCATAAATAGCAATCAGCCCCAGCATTTT

d_gene: .
j_gene: TRBJ2-2
abundance: many
v_gene: TRBV15
CDR3aa: CATVISDKGAGELFF
CDR3nt: TGTGCCACCGTTATATCGGACAAGGGAGCCGGGGAGCTGTTTTTT

d_gene: TRBD1
j_gene: TRBJ2-7
abundance: few
v_gene: TRBV4-1
CDR3aa: CASSQHRGPLTGPYEQYF
CDR3nt: TGCGCCAGCAGCCAACACAGGGGCCCCCTTACAGGCCCTTACGAGCAGTACTTC

d_gene: .
j_gene: TRBJ2-7
abundance: many
v_gene: TRBV7-2
CDR3aa: CASSLGVATTYEQYF
CDR3nt: TGTGCCAGCAGCTTGGGGGTAGCAACGACCTACGAGCAGTACTTC

d_gene: .
j_gene: TRBJ2-7
abundance: many
v_gene: TRBV6-5
CDR3aa: CASSYSSSVYEQYF
CDR3nt: TGTGCCAGCAGTTACTCGTCGAGTGTTTACGAGCAGTACTTC

d_gene: .
j_gene: TRBJ1-5
abundance: many
v_gene: TRBV19
CDR3aa: CASSIVDGNQPQHF
CDR3nt: TGTGCCAGTAGTATAGTGGACGGCAATCAGCCCCAGCATTTT

d_gene: TRBD1
j_gene: TRBJ1-4
abundance: .
v_gene: TRBV25-1
CDR3aa: CASSEYKIRTGSWNENLFF
CDR3nt: TGTGCCAGCAGTGAATATAAAATAAGGACAGGGTCGTGGAATGAAAACCTGTTTTTT

d_gene: .
j_gene: TRBJ2-3
abundance: many
v_gene: TRBV13
CDR3aa: CASSLVADSADTQYF
CDR3nt: TGTGCCAGCAGCTTAGTCGCGGATTCGGCGGATACGCAGTATTTT

d_gene: .
j_gene: TRBJ2-7
abundance: many
v_gene: TRBV25-1
CDR3aa: CASSPTTTYAYEQYF
CDR3nt: TGTGCCAGCAGCCCCACCACGACCTACGCCTACGAGCAGTACTTC

d_gene: .
j_gene: TRBJ2-7
abundance: many
v_gene: TRBV7-2
CDR3aa: CASNPGGPGEQYF
CDR3nt: TGTGCCAGTAATCCCGGGGGCCCGGGCGAGCAGTACTTC

d_gene: .
j_gene: TRBJ2-1
abundance: many
v_gene: TRBV4-2
CDR3aa: CASSQDRSGSPSYNEQFF
CDR3nt: TGTGCCAGCAGCCAAGATAGGAGCGGATCACCCTCCTACAATGAGCAGTTCTTC

d_gene: TRBD1
j_gene: TRBJ2-7
abundance: many
v_gene: TRBV9
CDR3aa: CASSPGQRYEQYF
CDR3nt: TGTGCCAGCAGCCCGGGACAGCGCTACGAGCAGTACTTC

d_gene: TRBD1
j_gene: TRBJ2-3
abundance: few
v_gene: TRBV13
CDR3aa: CASSPTASTRQGVGYF
CDR3nt: TGTGCCAGCAGCCCTACTGCGAGTACCCGACAGGGGGTAGGGTATTTT

d_gene: .
j_gene: TRBJ1-4
abundance: many
v_gene: TRBV20-1
CDR3aa: CSARDQVLFF
CDR3nt: TGCAGTGCTAGAGATCAAGTGCTGTTTTTT

d_gene: .
j_gene: TRBJ2-5
abundance: many
v_gene: TRBV4-1
CDR3aa: CASSHRTVQETQYF
CDR3nt: TGCGCCAGCAGCCATCGAACAGTCCAAGAGACTCAGTACTTC

d_gene: TRBD2
j_gene: TRBJ2-1
abundance: few
v_gene: TRBV4-2
CDR3aa: CASSHRGLADNEQFF
CDR3nt: TGTGCCAGCAGCCATCGTGGACTAGCGGACAATGAGCAGTTCTTC

d_gene: .
j_gene: TRBJ2-7
abundance: few
v_gene: TRBV6-1
CDR3aa: CASSEEPLHYEQYF
CDR3nt: TGTGCCAGCAGTGAGGAACCTCTACACTACGAGCAGTACTTC

d_gene: TRBD1
j_gene: TRBJ1-5
abundance: .
v_gene: TRBV9
CDR3aa: CASSVDGTANQPQHF
CDR3nt: TGTGCCAGCAGCGTAGACGGGACAGCCAATCAGCCCCAGCATTTT

d_gene: .
j_gene: TRBJ1-2
abundance: many
v_gene: TRBV6-5
CDR3aa: CASRGLGGYTF
CDR3nt: TGTGCCAGCAGGGGTCTAGGTGGCTACACCTTC

d_gene: TRBD1
j_gene: TRBJ1-5
abundance: few
v_gene: TRBV20-1
CDR3aa: CSAPDRASNQPQHF
CDR3nt: TGCAGTGCTCCCGACAGGGCGAGCAATCAGCCCCAGCATTTT

d_gene: .
j_gene: TRBJ1-2
abundance: many
v_gene: TRBV6-6
CDR3aa: CASTWTGSYGYTF
CDR3nt: TGTGCCAGCACTTGGACCGGCAGCTATGGCTACACCTTC

d_gene: TRBD1
j_gene: TRBJ1-2
abundance: many
v_gene: TRBV28
CDR3aa: CASIRLGTGRNYGYTF
CDR3nt: TGTGCCAGCATCCGGCTAGGGACAGGGCGAAACTATGGCTACACCTTC

d_gene: TRBD1
j_gene: TRBJ1-2
abundance: many
v_gene: TRBV2
CDR3aa: CASSVSRDSPSYGYTF
CDR3nt: TGTGCCAGCAGTGTCTCCCGGGACAGCCCTTCCTATGGCTACACCTTC

d_gene: .
j_gene: TRBJ2-2
abundance: many
v_gene: TRBV25-1
CDR3aa: CASSERGLGDTGELFF
CDR3nt: TGTGCCAGCAGTGAGAGAGGGCTGGGAGACACCGGGGAGCTGTTTTTT

d_gene: TRBD2
j_gene: TRBJ2-1
abundance: .
v_gene: TRBV9
CDR3aa: CASSVEGSSGSYNEQFF
CDR3nt: TGTGCCAGCAGCGTAGAAGGTTCTAGCGGCTCCTACAATGAGCAGTTCTTC

d_gene: .
j_gene: TRBJ1-1
abundance: many
v_gene: TRBV27
CDR3aa: CASSLIGTPEAFF
CDR3nt: TGTGCCAGCAGTTTAATCGGCACACCCGAAGCTTTCTTT

d_gene: .
j_gene: TRBJ1-6
abundance: many
v_gene: TRBV4-3
CDR3aa: CASSQRGWGSDSPLHF
CDR3nt: TGCGCCAGCAGCCAACGGGGGTGGGGAAGCGATTCACCCCTCCACTTT

d_gene: .
j_gene: TRBJ2-3
abundance: many
v_gene: TRBV24-1
CDR3aa: CATSDPQVPGGTDTQYF
CDR3nt: TGTGCCACCAGTGATCCACAGGTGCCGGGAGGCACAGATACGCAGTATTTT

d_gene: .
j_gene: TRBJ2-7
abundance: many
v_gene: TRBV6-5
CDR3aa: CASSFKAVSYEQYF
CDR3nt: TGTGCCAGCAGTTTCAAAGCGGTTTCCTACGAGCAGTACTTC

d_gene: TRBD1
j_gene: TRBJ1-4
abundance: .
v_gene: TRBV27
CDR3aa: CASSPPDRGNETLFF
CDR3nt: TGTGCCAGCAGTCCCCCGGACAGGGGTAATGAAACACTGTTTTTT

d_gene: .
j_gene: TRBJ1-5
abundance: many
v_gene: TRBV20-1
CDR3aa: CSARVDRNQPQHF
CDR3nt: TGCAGTGCTAGAGTAGACCGCAATCAGCCCCAGCATTTT

d_gene: TRBD1
j_gene: TRBJ2-7
abundance: many
v_gene: TRBV7-8
CDR3aa: CASRGQVEKGYEQYF
CDR3nt: TGTGCCAGCAGGGGACAGGTGGAAAAGGGCTACGAGCAGTACTTC

d_gene: .
j_gene: TRBJ1-4
abundance: many
v_gene: TRBV20-1
CDR3aa: CSARVRGRDEKLFF
CDR3nt: TGCAGTGCTAGAGTTCGGGGTAGGGATGAAAAACTGTTTTTT

d_gene: .
j_gene: TRBJ1-5
abundance: many
v_gene: TRBV28
CDR3aa: CASNQGPARPQHF
CDR3nt: TGTGCCAGCAACCAGGGGCCCGCTCGGCCCCAGCATTTT

d_gene: .
j_gene: TRBJ1-3
abundance: few
v_gene: TRBV5-6
CDR3aa: CASSLNMGSGNTIYF
CDR3nt: TGTGCCAGCAGCTTGAATATGGGATCAGGAAACACCATATATTTT

d_gene: .
j_gene: TRBJ1-2
abundance: many
v_gene: TRBV20-1
CDR3aa: CSANHPINYGYTF
CDR3nt: TGCAGTGCTAACCATCCGATTAACTATGGCTACACCTTC

d_gene: .
j_gene: TRBJ2-5
abundance: many
v_gene: TRBV28
CDR3aa: CASRIGGPEKTQYF
CDR3nt: TGTGCCAGCCGGATCGGGGGGCCGGAGAAGACCCAGTACTTC

d_gene: TRBD1
j_gene: TRBJ2-7
abundance: many
v_gene: TRBV14
CDR3aa: CASSPRQGQDYEQYF
CDR3nt: TGTGCCAGCAGCCCCCGACAGGGGCAGGACTACGAGCAGTACTTC

d_gene: .
j_gene: TRBJ2-3
abundance: many
v_gene: TRBV2
CDR3aa: CASTQGWPGGDTQYF
CDR3nt: TGTGCCAGCACCCAGGGATGGCCTGGGGGAGATACGCAGTATTTT